These 10 T cell receptor beta chains were sequenced from one sample in a study of pediatric ulcerative colitis. Profiled with immunoSEQ multiplex PCR; TCRdb holds only in-frame clones, not every one. This table holds roughly 64,000 clones, 70% to 90% found once. Specimen: blood. All receptors come from a boy aged 5-17 years with severe ulcerative colitis.

The chain employs TRBV2 and TRBJ2-7; D remains ambiguous. The V and J ends lost 2 bases and 7 bases respectively, with 18 bases between them. Germline V lookup: CDR1 SNHLY, CDR2 FYNNEI. The CDR3 extends over 15 amino acids. CDR3 nucleotide sequence: TGTGCCAGCAGTGAATACGGGTCGTTCGGAGCGGAGCAGTACTTC. The encoded protein is CASSEYGSFGAEQYF.

The chain couples TRBV15 to TRBJ2-5, with TRBD1 matching over 10 bases. Germline CDR1 is LNHNV and CDR2 is YYDKDF (reference sequence). With V trimmed by 2 bases and J by 2 bases, 5 bases remained unmatched. The CDR3 is made up of 16 amino acids. CDR3 sequence: CATSRSTGGGQETQYF. DNA for the CDR3: TGTGCCACCAGCAGATCGACAGGGGGCGGGCAAGAGACCCAGTACTTC.

The chain is built from TRBV4-1 and TRBJ2-7; the D gene is possibly TRBD1 (6 bases). Between the trimmed V and J ends, which lost 4 bases and 2 bases, there was a span of 12 bases. The length of the CDR3 is 14 residues. Germline CDR1 and CDR2: MGHRA and YSYEKL. The CDR3 coding sequence is TGCGCCAGCAGCCCTCACAGGGAAGCCTACGAGCAGTACTTC. The encoded protein is CASSPHREAYEQYF.

The chain has TRBV7-2 and TRBJ2-1, with 7 bases that match TRBD2. Germline CDR1 SGHTA, CDR2 FQGNSA. With 10 bases clipped from V and 2 bases from J, the junction kept 5 bases outside the gene matches. The CDR3 covers 13 residues. The CDR3 region has the DNA TGTGCCACCACTAGCGACACCTACAATGAGCAGTTCTTC. Translation: CATTSDTYNEQFF.

The chain joins TRBV2 to TRBJ2-2; D may be TRBD2 (6 bases). The germline V and J ends were trimmed by 4 bases and 3 bases, with 9 bases remaining between them. The germline gives CDR1 SNHLY, CDR2 FYNNEI. The length of the CDR3 is 14 residues. CDR3 bases: TGTGCCAGCAGTGCGCGACTAGACACCGGGGAGCTGTTTTTT. Its translation is CASSARLDTGELFF.

The chain carries TRBV11-2 and TRBJ1-2; D unclear. V lost 1 base and J 8 bases, leaving 8 bases between the germline ends. Per germline, CDR1 SGHAT and CDR2 FQNNGV. The CDR3 sequence is 12 residues long. The CDR3 spells CASSLVPGGYTF. Here the CDR3 DNA reads TGTGCCAGCAGCTTAGTCCCGGGGGGCTACACCTTC.

The rearrangement links TRBV5-4 to TRBJ1-2; D remains ambiguous. V was trimmed by 0 bases and J by 8 bases, leaving 11 bases between them. Germline V gives CDR1 SGHNT, CDR2 YYREEE (reference sequence). This CDR3 spans 13 amino acids. The DNA for the CDR3 is TGTGCCAGCAGCTTGGAGGTTTCAGACGGCTACACCTTC. This sequence encodes CASSLEVSDGYTF.

The chain uses TRBV15 and TRBJ2-7, with D unclear. The CDR3 spans 13 residues. V was cut by 0 bases and J by 3 bases, with 6 bases left in between. The V gene's germline CDR1 is LNHNV and CDR2 YYDKDF (reference sequence). The CDR3: CATSREAHYEQYF. CDR3 in DNA: TGTGCCACCAGCAGAGAGGCTCACTACGAGCAGTACTTC.

This rearrangement joins TRBV2 to TRBJ2-7; 8 nucleotides agree with TRBD1. The J segment lost 4 bases and the V segment lost 7 bases, leaving 9 bases of the junction unmatched. Germline CDR1 is SNHLY and CDR2 is FYNNEI. The CDR3 is 14 residues long. The CDR3 reads CASTLQGDNYEQYF. CDR3 coding DNA: TGTGCCAGCACTTTACAGGGGGACAATTACGAGCAGTACTTC. The full variable domain, rest sourced from reference TRBV2 and TRBJ2-7, is EPEVTQTPSHQVTQMGQEVILRCVPISNHLYFYWYRQILGQKVEFLVSFYNNEISEKSEIFDDQFSVERPDGSNFTLKIRSTKLEDSAMYFCASTLQGDNYEQYFGPGTRLTVT.

This rearrangement joins TRBV6-6 to TRBJ2-1, with TRBD2 matching over 9 bases. Germline CDR1 is MNHNY and CDR2 is SVGAGI (reference sequence). J lost 8 bases, V lost 4 bases, and 9 bases had no gene match. The CDR3 contains 15 residues. This CDR3 reads CASSSAAGGLDEQFF. The DNA of the CDR3 is TGTGCCAGCAGTTCAGCGGCGGGAGGGCTCGATGAGCAGTTCTTC.